These 15 T cell receptor beta chains originate from one sample sequenced in a study of tumor and adjacent non-tumor tissue in lung cancer. The library came from three nested PCR rounds adapted from ARM-PCR protocols. From the multiplex PCR reads, TCRdb called clonotypes with MiXCR, one entry per CDR3 protein. The top ten clones hold less than 50% of a sample with more than 60,000 distinct CDR3 sequences, 76% of them seen once. The template was RNA from unsorted bulk tissue. Distant lung tissue was collected more than 3 cm away from the tumor edge. Source material: distant non-tumor lung tissue. These receptors originate from a man aged 55 to 70 with non-small cell lung cancer.

In the case of this clonotype: Given a much more abundant clone one base away, this may be a read error. The V gene is TRBV28, the J gene TRBJ1-2; TRBD1 is a possible D gene (5 bases). The CDR3 covers 13 residues. The V end was cut by 4 bases, the J end by 1 base, with 7 bases between. Per germline, CDR1 MDHEN and CDR2 SYDVKM. The CDR3 DNA reads TGTGCCAGCAGTTCGACAGATAACTATGGCTACACCTTC. Translation gives CASSSTDNYGYTF.

This clonotype was counted only a few times. One end of the junction varies from germline; a read error may be responsible. The chain recombines TRBV6-5 with TRBJ2-2; TRBD2 matches 8 bases. Germline V gives CDR1 MNHEY, CDR2 SVGAGI. This CDR3 is built from 18 residues. CDR3 protein: CASSYGRGGPSTAGELLF. CDR3 coding DNA: TGCGCCAGCAGTTACGGTCGCGGGGGGCCATCCACGGCCGGGGAGCTGTTATTT.

About this clonotype itself: This may arise from a read error, as a much more abundant clone is one base away. The chain recombines TRBV11-2 with TRBJ1-2; no clear D gene. In germline, CDR1 is SGHAT, CDR2 FQNNGV. The CDR3 has 17 amino acids. Trimming removed 1 base at V and 8 bases at J, with 23 bases between. The CDR3 loop reads CASSLGGNRAGLTGYTF. For the CDR3, the DNA is TGTGCCAGCAGCTTAGGGGGAAATCGGGCAGGACTGACGGGCTACACCTTC.

To note about this clonotype: Mismatch with germline at one junction end may stem from a read error. The CDR3 region is CASSSDRFVVGVNSNQPHHF. The CDR3 coding sequence is TGTGCCAGCAGCTCTGACAGGTTTGTTGTCGGAGTCAATAGCAATCAGCCCCATCATTTT. The J gene is TRBJ1-5, the V gene TRBV5-8; D may be TRBD1 (6 bases). There are 20 residues in the CDR3. CDR1 SGHTS and CDR2 YDEGEE come from the germline V gene.

Concerning this clonotype itself: Sequence at one end of the junction differs from germline and may be a read error. V is TRBV6-5 and J is TRBJ2-3; 7 bases align to TRBD1. This CDR3 contains 16 residues. Germline-derived CDR1 and CDR2 are MNHEY and SVGAGI. The CDR3 bases are TGTGTCAGCAGTACCCAGACAGGGTCTAGCACAGATACGCAGTATTTT. Translating it yields CVSSTQTGSSTDTQYF.

This clonotype has a single count. This rearrangement joins TRBV4-1 to TRBJ2-1; D unresolved. This CDR3 comprises 19 residues. CDR1 is MGHRA and CDR2 is YSYEKL in the germline V gene. Trimming cost V 4 bases and J 7 bases, with 29 bases left between them. For the CDR3, the DNA is TGCGCCAGCAGCCCTATAGGCGGCCGGAACCGAGGAGAATATAATGAGCAGTTCTTC. It is translated as CASSPIGGRNRGEYNEQFF.

About this clonotype itself: This is likely a read error, given that the CDR3 carries no conserved phenylalanine or tryptophan at its end. The chain couples TRBV6-5 to TRBJ2-5; D is unclear. CDR1 MNHEY and CDR2 SVGAGI come from the germline V gene. V lost 8 bases, J lost 11 bases, and 15 bases lay in between. The CDR3 has 11 residues. The CDR3 DNA sequence: TGTGCCAGCGGAGACACGTTGACTCAGTACCTC. The encoded protein is CASGDTLTQYL.

The V call is TRBV20-1, the J call TRBJ2-3; 7 bases agree with TRBD2. Germline CDR1 and CDR2: DFQATT and SNEGSKA (reference sequence). The CDR3 runs to 14 residues. The V gene end was trimmed by 3 bases and the J gene end by 8 bases; junction bases not matched to a gene: 11. Written as DNA, the CDR3 is TGCAGTGCTAGGCATAGCGGGTATACCGTTACGCAGTATTTT. Translating it yields CSARHSGYTVTQYF.

Concerning this clonotype: Because it lacks the conserved phenylalanine or tryptophan at the end, this CDR3 is likely a read error. This chain links TRBV28 with TRBJ2-4; D gene unclear. CDR1 and CDR2 from the germline V gene are MDHEN and SYDVKM. The CDR3 runs 15 residues. V was clipped by 11 bases and J by 0 bases, with 17 bases between them. The CDR3 DNA is TGTGCCGCCGGCGGCCGGGCTGCAGCCAAAAACATTCAGTACTTA. It yields the protein CAAGGRAAAKNIQYL.

Regarding this clonotype: One end of the junction does not line up with germline, which may come from a read error. The V gene is TRBV19, the J gene TRBJ2-3; D not certain. Germline CDR1 LNHDA, CDR2 SQIVND (reference sequence). The CDR3 totals 15 residues. The CDR3 loop is CASSISRSGTETQYF. CDR3 nucleotide sequence: TGTGCCAGTAGTATTTCGCGTTCGGGCACAGAAACGCAGTATTTT.

This chain uses TRBV28 with TRBJ1-5; D uncertain. The CDR3 covers 13 residues. Germline V lookup: CDR1 MDHEN, CDR2 SYDVKM. V was pared by 5 bases and J by 7 bases, with 12 bases between. The CDR3 region has the DNA TGTGCCAGCAGTCAAGACTCCGGCCAGCCCCAGCATTTT. Protein: CASSQDSGQPQHF.

This clonotype appeared once. At one of its ends the junction is not consistent with the germline gene, which may arise from a read error. The chain recombines TRBV4-2 with TRBJ2-3, with D possibly being TRBD2 (5 bases). The CDR3 loop spans 16 amino acids. Germline V gene data show CDR1 as LGHNA and CDR2 as YNFKEQ. As DNA, the CDR3 is TGTGTCAGCAGCCAAGGAAGCAATAGCGGCACAGATACGCAGTATTTT. This gives the protein CVSSQGSNSGTDTQYF.

The rearrangement uses TRBV20-1 and TRBJ2-1; the D gene could be TRBD1 or TRBD2 (6 bases each). Per germline, CDR1 DFQATT and CDR2 SNEGSKA (reference sequence). CDR3 size: 15 residues. Trimming left V 6 bases short and J 5 bases short, with 20 bases between. The CDR3: CSARGGTSIDNEQFF. In DNA form, the CDR3 reads TGCAGTGCCAGGGGCGGGACCAGCATTGACAATGAGCAGTTCTTC.

Details on this clonotype: This clone may be a read error of a much larger clone one base away. This chain joins TRBV2 and TRBJ2-7; 11 bases fit TRBD2. V shed 7 bases, J shed 2 bases, and the junction held 4 bases outside the gene matches. CDR3 length equals 14 residues. Germline V gene sequence: CDR1 SNHLY, CDR2 FYNNEI. The CDR3 nucleotides are TGTGCCAGCATCCCGGGACTAGCGGCCTACGAGCAGTACTTC. The encoded protein is CASIPGLAAYEQYF.

For this clonotype: Compared with germline, one end of the junction differs, possibly owing to a read error. The V gene is TRBV28, the J gene TRBJ2-3; unclear D gene. The CDR3 covers 13 residues. Germline CDR1 is MDHEN and CDR2 is SYDVKM. In DNA form, the CDR3 reads TGTGTCAGCATCCAAAGTGGCACAGATACGCAGTATTTT. Its translation is CVSIQSGTDTQYF.